These T cell receptor beta chains were read from a single sample in a study of blood T cell repertoires in COVID-19. Data came from immunoSEQ multiplex PCR; TCRdb stores just in-frame clones and leaves some out. Counted here are about 110,000 clones, approximately 78% occurring once; the ten biggest clones make up about 16%. The specimen sequenced was peripheral blood. The receptors originated from a woman older than 75 with acute or convalescent COVID-19. CDR3s leave out the opening cysteine and the closing phenylalanine or tryptophan.

v_gene	CDR3aa
TRBV29-1	SVPKGNGSPAYEQY
TRBV6-5	ASTSTNRGGYT
TRBV7-8	ASSDQGVGSNQPQH
TRBV2	ASSAYGGVNTEAF
TRBV6-5	ASSRDSPSYNEQF
TRBV10-1	ASSPYTGELF
TRBV11-3	ASSPPGLNNEQF
TRBV7-9	ASSFRGETQY
TRBV6-2/TRBV6-3	ASSYELAGGYQETQY
TRBV12-5	ASGLGLGLAGPGENIQY
TRBV5-4	ASSLDRNTEAF
TRBV18	ASSPQGTYNEQF
TRBV21-1	ASRPENRGTSGALGDTQY
TRBV3-1/TRBV3-2	ASSTRSSGSTDTQY
TRBV5-1	ASSLGTGEQPQH
TRBV2	ASSEDRGRQPQH
TRBV5-4	ASSLERPYNEQF